These 26 T cell receptor beta chains originate from one sample sequenced in a study of neurological immune-mediated disorders. TCRdb re-derived calls from the 5' RACE reads in MiXCR, one entry per CDR3 protein. Among just over 95,000 distinct CDR3 sequences listed, 3.5% were seen once. Material for sequencing was PBMCs. All receptors derive from a woman aged 18-29 years with multiple sclerosis.

This clonotype was seen at least ten times. The rearrangement joins TRBV5-1 to TRBJ1-2; weak D call: TRBD1 (5 bases). V was shortened by 0 bases and J by 4 bases, with 22 bases between the two germline ends. This CDR3 region has 18 residues. The germline CDR1 and CDR2 sequences are SGHRS and YFSETQ. The CDR3 nucleotides are TGCGCCAGCAGCTTGGAAGCCAAAAGGGGTCCAACGGGCTATGGCTACACCTTC. Protein: CASSLEAKRGPTGYGYTF.

This clonotype was detected many times. The rearrangement uses TRBV7-9 and TRBJ2-7, with a weak D call TRBD2 (5 bases). This CDR3 is built from 14 residues. CDR1 and CDR2 from the germline V gene are SEHNR and FQNEAQ (reference sequence). V shed 1 base and J shed 2 bases, with 9 bases lying between them. The CDR3 loop reads CASSLGVGTYEQYF. In DNA, the CDR3 is TGTGCCAGCAGCTTAGGGGTCGGGACCTACGAGCAGTACTTC.

This clonotype occurred many times. The chain recombines TRBV15 with TRBJ2-5; possible D gene TRBD2, 5 bases. The germline V gene has CDR1 LNHNV and CDR2 YYDKDF (reference sequence). This CDR3 region has 15 residues. V was cut by 3 bases and J by 5 bases, with 16 bases left in between. The CDR3 coding sequence is TGTGCCACCAGCAGGCCGGGGATTAGCTCGGAGACCCAGTACTTC. Protein product: CATSRPGISSETQYF.

This clonotype was observed many times. The chain couples TRBV29-1 to TRBJ2-7, with D uncertain. V was trimmed by 4 bases and J by 3 bases, leaving 13 bases between them. Germline lookup yields CDR1 SQVTM and CDR2 ANQGSEA. CDR3 length: 13 residues. The chain's CDR3 is CSVGVQEDYEQYF. In DNA form, the CDR3 reads TGCAGCGTTGGGGTGCAGGAAGACTACGAGCAGTACTTC.

This clonotype was seen many times. The rearrangement uses TRBV11-2 and TRBJ1-2; no firm D call. The CDR3 is 13 amino acids. The V end lost 5 bases, the J end lost 1 base, and 8 bases lay between the germline ends. Germline V CDR1 and CDR2: SGHAT, FQNNGV. The CDR3 sequence is CASSRGSNYGYTF. The CDR3 coding sequence is TGTGCCAGCAGCCGAGGGAGTAACTATGGCTACACCTTC.

Many counts were recorded for this clonotype. For the CDR3, the DNA is TGCAGTGCGCAATTCACAGGGTTGGGTGGCTACACCTTC. This translates into CSAQFTGLGGYTF. This sequence joins TRBV20-1 and TRBJ1-2, with D perhaps matching TRBD1 (6 bases). Between the trimmed V and J ends, which lost 6 bases and 7 bases, there was a span of 18 bases. In germline, CDR1 is DFQATT, CDR2 SNEGSKA (reference sequence). There are 13 residues in the CDR3.

This clonotype showed up many times. CDR3 in DNA: TGTGCCAGCAGTATAAGCGGGGGGGGAAGCGATGAGCAGTTCTTC. Residues: CASSISGGGSDEQFF. The chain uses TRBV6-4 and TRBJ2-1; TRBD2 aligns across 10 bases. Germline CDR1 is MRHNA and CDR2 is SNTAGT. J lost 8 bases, V lost 5 bases, and 9 bases had no gene match. The CDR3 consists of 15 residues.

This clonotype was observed many times. The rearrangement joins TRBV6-5 to TRBJ2-7; tentatively, D is TRBD1 (6 bases). The CDR3 extends over 15 amino acids. The V gene's germline CDR1 is MNHEY and CDR2 SVGAGI. V gave up 8 bases and J gave up 0 bases, with 17 bases separating them. The CDR3 coding sequence is TGTGCCAGCTCTCGATACCGGGACAACTCCTACGAGCAGTACTTC. Its translation: CASSRYRDNSYEQYF.

This clonotype was seen many times. In nucleotides, the CDR3 is TGTGCCAGCAGCTTAACAGGGGATTCACCCCTCCACTTT. It specifies CASSLTGDSPLHF. The genes are TRBV7-2 and TRBJ1-6; 7 positions match TRBD1. The length of the CDR3 is 13 residues. The J segment lost 8 bases and the V segment lost 2 bases, leaving 0 bases of the junction unmatched. Germline loops: CDR1 SGHTA, CDR2 FQGNSA. The full variable domain, its missing parts supplied by reference TRBV7-2 and TRBJ1-6, is GAGVSQSPSNKVTEKGKDVELRCDPISGHTALYWYRQSLGQGLEFLIYFQGNSAPDKSGLPSDRFSAERTGGSVSTLTIQRTQQEDSAVYLCASSLTGDSPLHFGNGTRLTVT.

The table lists this clonotype with many counts. The chain couples TRBV5-1 to TRBJ1-2; weak D call: TRBD1 (6 bases). Trimming took off 4 bases at V and 2 bases at J, with 9 bases between the two ends. Germline CDR1 SGHRS, CDR2 YFSETQ. The CDR3 consists of 13 residues. The CDR3 spells CASSTDRNYGYTF. Written as DNA, the CDR3 is TGCGCCAGCAGCACCGACAGGAACTATGGCTACACCTTC.

At least ten counts were recorded for this clonotype. The genes are TRBV20-1 and TRBJ1-1, with unresolved D. The CDR3 consists of 10 residues. Trimming removed 7 bases at V and 6 bases at J, with 9 bases between. Germline V gene lookup returns CDR1 DFQATT and CDR2 SNEGSKA (reference sequence). The CDR3 reads CSVSVPEAFF. CDR3 nucleotides: TGCAGTGTCTCAGTCCCTGAAGCTTTCTTT.

This clonotype was seen repeatedly, ten times or more. V gene TRBV20-1 combines with J gene TRBJ2-5; D gene uncertain. The CDR3 length is 15 residues. In germline, CDR1 is DFQATT, CDR2 SNEGSKA (reference sequence). V lost 5 bases and J lost 3, with 19 bases in between. In nucleotides, the CDR3 is TGCAGTGCTCAGACCGAGCTCTACCTTAAAGAGACCCAGTACTTC. This gives the protein CSAQTELYLKETQYF.

This clonotype was counted only a few times. Sequence at one end of the junction differs from germline and may be a read error. This chain uses TRBV30 with TRBJ1-5, with D unresolved. Looked up from germline, CDR1 is GTSNPN and CDR2 is SVGIG (reference sequence). The CDR3 runs to 13 residues. The CDR3 here is CAWSIGPRQPQHF. CDR3 in DNA: TGTGCCTGGAGTATTGGGCCCCGTCAGCCACAGCATTTT.

This clonotype is medium-sized in the sample. The V and J genes are TRBV7-9 and TRBJ2-3, with 8 bases aligning to TRBD2. V lost 8 bases to trimming and J lost 7 bases; unmatched junction nucleotides: 11. CDR3 size: 14 residues. Germline loops: CDR1 SEHNR, CDR2 FQNEAQ (reference sequence). CDR3 protein: CASASVREGNTQYF. The DNA for the CDR3 is TGTGCCAGCGCGAGTGTTCGGGAGGGTAATACGCAGTATTTT.

This clonotype was seen ten or more times. The chain joins TRBV20-1 to TRBJ2-3; TRBD2 might be the D (6 bases). Trimming shortened V by 0 bases and J by 4 bases, and 23 bases separated the two germline ends. Per the germline V gene, CDR1 is DFQATT and CDR2 is SNEGSKA (reference sequence). This CDR3 has 18 amino acids. Written as DNA, the CDR3 is TGCAGTGCTAGAGATATCAGAACCGGAGGGCCTTTATCAGATACGCAGTATTTT. As protein: CSARDIRTGGPLSDTQYF.

This clonotype was observed many times. CDR3 protein: CSARNPSGGFSYEQYF. The CDR3 DNA follows: TGCAGTGCTAGAAACCCTAGCGGGGGATTCTCCTACGAGCAGTACTTC. The V gene is TRBV20-1, the J gene TRBJ2-7, with TRBD2 identical over 10 bases. The CDR3 has 16 residues. With V trimmed by 2 bases and J by 0 bases, 7 bases remained unmatched. Germline CDR1 reads DFQATT; CDR2 reads SNEGSKA (reference sequence).

The table lists this clonotype with many counts. This chain joins TRBV7-2 and TRBJ2-7, with TRBD1 matching over 7 bases. The CDR3 has 14 amino acids. Germline CDR1 reads SGHTA; CDR2 reads FQGNSA. Trimming removed 8 bases from V and 3 bases from J; junction bases left unmatched: 10. CDR3 residues: CASQLRDSYYEQYF. CDR3 DNA sequence: TGTGCCAGCCAACTCCGGGACAGTTACTACGAGCAGTACTTC.

V usage is TRBV7-2 and J usage is TRBJ2-7; 13 nucleotides line up with TRBD2. The CDR3 has 15 residues. The V gene's germline CDR1 is SGHTA and CDR2 FQGNSA. Losses at the gene ends were 9 bases for V and 4 bases for J; bases not matched to a gene: 9. CDR3 nucleotides: TGTGCCAGTAGCCACGGACTAGCGGGAGTTTACGAGCAGTACTTC. Its protein product is CASSHGLAGVYEQYF. Full variable domain (outside the CDR3, taken from reference TRBV7-2 and TRBJ2-7): GAGVSQSPSNKVTEKGKDVELRCDPISGHTALYWYRQSLGQGLEFLIYFQGNSAPDKSGLPSDRFSAERTGGSVSTLTIQRTQQEDSAVYLCASSHGLAGVYEQYFGPGTRLTVT.

The V gene is TRBV20-1, the J gene TRBJ1-2; 7 bases line up with TRBD1. J gave up 8 bases and V 2 bases, and 11 bases lay outside the gene matches. The germline V gene encodes CDR1 DFQATT and CDR2 SNEGSKA (reference sequence). This CDR3 has 14 residues. The DNA of the CDR3 is TGCAGTGCTAGACCGAATTACAGGGGAGAGGGCTACACCTTC. It translates to CSARPNYRGEGYTF.

This clonotype was seen repeatedly, ten times or more. The V gene is TRBV6-1, the J gene TRBJ2-7; perhaps TRBD1 as D (5 bases). The CDR3 runs 14 residues. With 7 bases removed from V and 3 bases from J, the gap between germline ends came to 16 bases. The germline gives CDR1 MNHNS, CDR2 SASEGT. CDR3 DNA: TGTGCCAGCACGGTTCTTGCAGGGATCTACGAGCAGTACTTC. Its translation is CASTVLAGIYEQYF.

This clonotype was detected many times. V usage is TRBV18 and J usage is TRBJ1-4, with D uncertain. The CDR3 has 12 amino acids. Germline lookup yields CDR1 KGHSH and CDR2 LQKENI. V shed 2 bases and J shed 6 bases, with 4 bases lying between them. In DNA form, the CDR3 reads TGTGCCAGCTCACCATCGGATGAAAAACTGTTTTTT. This encodes CASSPSDEKLFF.

This clonotype was recorded at least ten times. The V gene is TRBV7-8, the J gene TRBJ2-1; no reliable D call. CDR1 is SGHVS, CDR2 FQNEAQ, per germline. The CDR3 loop spans 16 amino acids. With 3 bases removed from V and 10 bases from J, the gap between germline ends came to 22 bases. This CDR3 reads CASSFPSAGETLEQFF. CDR3 nucleotides: TGTGCCAGCAGCTTTCCGTCGGCAGGCGAAACTCTAGAGCAGTTCTTC.

At least ten counts were recorded for this clonotype. The rearrangement joins TRBV6-2 or TRBV6-3 to TRBJ2-3; D is perhaps TRBD2 (5 bases). Germline CDR1 reads MNHEY; CDR2 reads SVGEGT. The CDR3 runs to 11 residues. Trimming took 9 bases from V and 6 from J, leaving 10 bases between them. This CDR3 reads CASSRRDTQYF. In DNA form, the CDR3 reads TGTGCCAGTTCCCGGAGGGATACGCAGTATTTT.

This clonotype has at least ten counts. The genes are TRBV3-1 and TRBJ2-1; D not certain. Germline CDR1 reads LGHDT; CDR2 reads YNNKEL (reference sequence). CDR3 length: 17 residues. V was trimmed by 0 bases and J by 0 bases, leaving 12 bases between them. Written as DNA, the CDR3 is TGTGCCAGCAGCCAAGATGGTATCGCGAGCTCCTACAATGAGCAGTTCTTC. Encoded protein: CASSQDGIASSYNEQFF.

This clonotype occurred many times. This chain links TRBV7-2 with TRBJ2-2; maybe TRBD1 (5 bases). Trimming cost V 2 bases and J 6 bases, with 13 bases left between them. The CDR3 extends over 15 amino acids. Germline CDR1 and CDR2: SGHTA and FQGNSA. CDR3 nucleotides: TGTGCCAGCAGCTTACGGGCCCAGGGTTCCGGGGAGCTGTTTTTT. This sequence encodes CASSLRAQGSGELFF.

There are many counts of this clonotype. The chain combines TRBV5-1 with TRBJ1-6; 9 nucleotides line up with TRBD1. Trimming removed 0 bases from V and 10 bases from J; junction bases left unmatched: 11. The CDR3 length is 17 residues. Germline V CDR1 and CDR2: SGHRS, YFSETQ. CDR3 sequence (DNA): TGCGCCAGCAGCTTGGCCTTGGGAGGGACAGGGTCCTCACCCCTCCACTTT. This codes for CASSLALGGTGSSPLHF.